This TCR beta chain was captured by sequencing in a study of cytomegalovirus exposure and HLA in healthy donors. Germline V gene sequence: CDR1 PRHDT, CDR2 FYEKMQ (reference sequence). The CDR3 has 15 residues. Deletions cut 4 bases from V and 3 bases from J, with 16 bases between. This clone has just one count. The antigen is not known. Study results and caveats: Reports indicated that the classifier achieved high specificity and sensitivity in diagnosing cytomegalovirus status. The study dropped some indistinguishable V segments, TRBV6-2 and TRBV6-3 among them. According to the study, around 180 TCR beta chains were cytomegalovirus-associated.

Both 60 Vbeta primers and 13 Jbeta primers went into the PCR. Here immunoSEQ multiplex PCR was the method, and the copy in TCRdb shows in-frame clones only, minus some. The data contain over 150,000 clones, about three quarters of them singletons. The V gene is TRBV13, the J gene TRBJ2-7; D uncertain. The receptor was derived from a woman in her thirties in good health and CMV-seropositive. Sequenced material: PBMCs. CDR3 coding DNA: TGTGCCAGCAGCTCGACACTGACCCAACTCTACGAGCAGTACTTC. It is translated as CASSSTLTQLYEQYF. Combining the CDR3 with reference TRBV13 and TRBJ2-7 gives the whole variable domain AAGVIQSPRHLIKEKRETATLKCYPIPRHDTVYWYQQGPGQDPQFLISFYEKMQSDKGSIPDRFSAQQFSDYHSELNMSSLELGDSALYFCASSSTLTQLYEQYFGPGTRLTVT.